This paragraph reports one T cell receptor beta chain. Its specificity is not known. The data were obtained in a study of synovial regulatory T cells in juvenile arthritis. The CDR3 sequence is 14 residues long. There is no recorded DNA. Per the germline V gene, CDR1 is MNHEY and CDR2 is SMNVEV (reference sequence). Study-wide results and limits: Synovial Treg CDR3 sequences overlapped more with iaTregs than other circulating Tregs. Synovial Teff and blood CPL repertoires partially overlapped with iaTreg TCR repertoires, which were largely patient-private. Blood Treg cells that were inflammation-associated showed lower TCR diversity than other blood Treg cells.

Donors were around 11 juvenile idiopathic arthritis patients with active disease, 3 polyarticular and 8 oligoarticular. Data came from immunoSEQ multiplex PCR; TCRdb stores just in-frame clones and leaves some out. The sample totals 7,500 to 10,000 clones. The V gene is TRBV27, the J gene TRBJ2-7. This receptor was identified in a donor aged 2-35 years with juvenile idiopathic arthritis. What was sequenced was Treg cells from blood. Subset given: remaining (HLA-DR-negative) circulating blood Treg cells. CDR3 loop: CASHPGGPLYEQYF.